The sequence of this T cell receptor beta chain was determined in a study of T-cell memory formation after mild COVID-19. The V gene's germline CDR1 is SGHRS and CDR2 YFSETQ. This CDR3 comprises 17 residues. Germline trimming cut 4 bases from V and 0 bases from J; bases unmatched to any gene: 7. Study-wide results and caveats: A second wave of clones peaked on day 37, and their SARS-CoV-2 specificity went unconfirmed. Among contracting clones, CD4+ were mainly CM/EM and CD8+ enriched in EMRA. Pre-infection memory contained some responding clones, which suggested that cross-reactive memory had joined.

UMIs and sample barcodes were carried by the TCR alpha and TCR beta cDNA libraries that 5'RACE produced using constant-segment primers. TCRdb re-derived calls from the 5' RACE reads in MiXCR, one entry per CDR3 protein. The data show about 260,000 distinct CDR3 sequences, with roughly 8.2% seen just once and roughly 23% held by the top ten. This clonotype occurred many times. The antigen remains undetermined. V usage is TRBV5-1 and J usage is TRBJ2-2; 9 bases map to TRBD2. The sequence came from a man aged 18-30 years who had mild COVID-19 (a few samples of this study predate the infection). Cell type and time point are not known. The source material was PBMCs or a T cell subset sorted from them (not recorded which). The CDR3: CASSPPGLAPNTGELFF. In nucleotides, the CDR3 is TGCGCCAGCAGCCCGCCCGGACTAGCGCCGAACACCGGGGAGCTGTTTTTT.